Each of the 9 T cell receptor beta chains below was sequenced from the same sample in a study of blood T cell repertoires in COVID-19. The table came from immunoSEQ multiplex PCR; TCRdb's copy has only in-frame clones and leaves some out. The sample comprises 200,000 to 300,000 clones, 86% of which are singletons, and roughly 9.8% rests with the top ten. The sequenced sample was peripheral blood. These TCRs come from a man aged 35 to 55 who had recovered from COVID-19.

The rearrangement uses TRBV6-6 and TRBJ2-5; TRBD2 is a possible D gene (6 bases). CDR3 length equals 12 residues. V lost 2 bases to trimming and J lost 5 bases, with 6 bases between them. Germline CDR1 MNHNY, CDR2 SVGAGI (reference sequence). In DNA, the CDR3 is TGTGCCAGCAGTTACGGGGGGGAGACCCAGTACTTC. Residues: CASSYGGETQYF.

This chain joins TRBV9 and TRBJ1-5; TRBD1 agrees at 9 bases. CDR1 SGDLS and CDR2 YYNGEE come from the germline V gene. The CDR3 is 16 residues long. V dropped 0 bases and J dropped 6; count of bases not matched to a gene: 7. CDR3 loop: CASSVGSGQGSQPQHF. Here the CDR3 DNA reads TGTGCCAGCAGCGTAGGGTCGGGACAGGGTAGTCAGCCCCAGCATTTT.

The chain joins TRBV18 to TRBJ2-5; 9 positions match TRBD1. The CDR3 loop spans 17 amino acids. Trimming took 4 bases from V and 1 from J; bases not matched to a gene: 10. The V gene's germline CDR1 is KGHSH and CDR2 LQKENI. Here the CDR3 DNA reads TGTGCCAGCTCACTGACCTTGGGGACAGGGCTCCAAGAGACCCAGTACTTC. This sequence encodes CASSLTLGTGLQETQYF. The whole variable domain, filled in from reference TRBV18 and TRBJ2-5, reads NAGVMQNPRHLVRRRGQEARLRCSPMKGHSHVYWYRQLPEEGLKFMVYLQKENIIDESGMPKERFSAEFPKEGPSILRIQQVVRGDSAAYFCASSLTLGTGLQETQYFGPGTRLLVL.

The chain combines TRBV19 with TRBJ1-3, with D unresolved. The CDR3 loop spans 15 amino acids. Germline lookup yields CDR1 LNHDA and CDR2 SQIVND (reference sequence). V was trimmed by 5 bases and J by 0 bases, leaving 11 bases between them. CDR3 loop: CASSSWSISGNTIYF. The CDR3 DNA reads TGTGCCAGTAGTTCTTGGTCTATCTCTGGAAACACCATATATTTT.

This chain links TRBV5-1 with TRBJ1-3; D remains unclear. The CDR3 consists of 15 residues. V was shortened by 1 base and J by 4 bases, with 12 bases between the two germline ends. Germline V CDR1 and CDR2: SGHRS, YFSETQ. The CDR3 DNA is TGCGCCAGCAGCTTGTCTCAGGTACCCGGAAACACCATATATTTT. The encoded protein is CASSLSQVPGNTIYF. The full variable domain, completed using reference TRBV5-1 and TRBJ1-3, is KAGVTQTPRYLIKTRGQQVTLSCSPISGHRSVSWYQQTPGQGLQFLFEYFSETQRNKGNFPGRFSGRQFSNSRSEMNVSTLELGDSALYLCASSLSQVPGNTIYFGEGSWLTVV.

CDR3 nucleotide sequence: TGTGCCAGCAGCCCCTTAACGGCGGGTTCCTACAATGAGCAGTTCTTC. Translation: CASSPLTAGSYNEQFF. The chain employs TRBV11-2 and TRBJ2-1, with D possibly being TRBD2 (5 bases). This CDR3 comprises 16 residues. Germline lookup yields CDR1 SGHAT and CDR2 FQNNGV. The V gene lost 5 bases and the J gene lost 1 base, with 15 bases spanning the gap.

CDR3: CASSVSWDRGYEQYF. The CDR3 DNA reads TGCGCCAGCAGTGTAAGTTGGGACAGAGGCTACGAGCAGTACTTC. This chain links TRBV10-2 with TRBJ2-7, with 7 bases identical to TRBD1. J was trimmed by 3 bases and V by 4 bases; bases with no gene match: 9. The CDR3 loop spans 15 amino acids. Germline V gives CDR1 WSHSY, CDR2 SAAADI.

CDR3 amino acids: CASSFSPGQWTEAFF. The CDR3 nucleotides are TGTGCCAGCAGCTTTTCCCCGGGACAGTGGACTGAAGCTTTCTTT. This rearrangement joins TRBV7-2 to TRBJ1-1, with 7 positions matching TRBD1. The CDR3 length is 15 residues. The junction had 9 bases not matched to a gene; V was cut back by 3 bases and J by 5 bases. CDR1 and CDR2 (germline): SGHTA, FQGNSA.

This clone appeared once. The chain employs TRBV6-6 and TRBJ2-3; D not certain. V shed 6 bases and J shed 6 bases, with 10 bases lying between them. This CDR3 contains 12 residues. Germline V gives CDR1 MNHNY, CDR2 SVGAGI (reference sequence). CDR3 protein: CASSPRSDTQYF. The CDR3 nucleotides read TGTGCCAGCAGCCCTCGGTCCGATACGCAGTATTTT.